The rows below give T cell receptor beta chains drawn from one sample of a study of monozygotic twins with inflammatory bowel disease. TCRdb re-called the 5' RACE reads, yielding one record per CDR3 amino acid sequence without DNA. The repertoire table contains approximately 300,000 distinct CDR3 sequences. Sequences were obtained from blood. The receptors originated from a human donor with ulcerative colitis or Crohn's disease, or a healthy co-twin of an affected twin (not recorded which). Each CDR3 is given with its conserved first and last residue.

V: TRBV18; J: TRBJ2-1; CDR3: CASSRTSGGYNEQFF
V: TRBV15; J: TRBJ2-7; CDR3: CATSRSRELLEQYF
V: TRBV20-1; J: TRBJ2-5; CDR3: CSAGGTDRQETQYF
V: TRBV12-3/TRBV12-4; J: TRBJ2-7; CDR3: CASGGGLAGVSYEQYF
V: TRBV24-1; J: TRBJ2-4; CDR3: CATSDPGQGGNIQYF
V: TRBV5-8; J: TRBJ2-5; CDR3: CASSLDSAAYELETQYF
V: TRBV28; J: TRBJ1-4; CDR3: CASTLGLKLFF
V: TRBV5-6; J: TRBJ2-7; CDR3: CASSFLFGGETYEQYF
V: TRBV14; J: TRBJ2-2; CDR3: CASTVAANTGELFF
V: TRBV19; J: TRBJ2-1; CDR3: CASSIVGLAGGNEQFF
V: TRBV7-2; J: TRBJ2-7; CDR3: CASSFFPASSYEQYF
V: TRBV6-1; J: TRBJ2-5; CDR3: CASSASPSGLLETQYF
V: TRBV4-1; J: TRBJ2-1; CDR3: CASSQDDLANEQFF
V: TRBV29-1; J: TRBJ2-3; CDR3: CSVVGTSGRADTQYF
V: TRBV30; J: TRBJ1-1; CDR3: CAWSVLGGQMNTEAFF
V: TRBV5-6; J: TRBJ1-5; CDR3: CASSQLAGTGGNQPQHF
V: TRBV28; J: TRBJ2-1; CDR3: CASSPSVRSGTDEQFF
V: TRBV7-2; J: TRBJ1-2; CDR3: CASSSTTGEGGYTF
V: TRBV20-1; J: TRBJ2-1; CDR3: CSARDRRTRGIYNEQFF
V: TRBV7-8; J: TRBJ2-1; CDR3: CASSSTGRLYNEQFF
V: TRBV18; J: TRBJ2-7; CDR3: CASSPVATSEQYF
V: TRBV20-1; J: TRBJ1-1; CDR3: CSARLDRLTEAFF
V: TRBV5-1; J: TRBJ2-1; CDR3: CASSLVLAGSGDEQFF
V: TRBV20-1; J: TRBJ2-3; CDR3: CSARTARATDTQYF
V: TRBV9; J: TRBJ2-2; CDR3: CASSPAGLATGELFF
V: TRBV27; J: TRBJ2-4; CDR3: CASSLSPGLRGIQYF
V: TRBV18; J: TRBJ2-2; CDR3: CANPSDPDSNTGELFF
V: TRBV28; J: TRBJ2-1; CDR3: CASSFLGTGEFF
V: TRBV6-5; J: TRBJ2-7; CDR3: CASSYVDEQYF
V: TRBV6-1; J: TRBJ2-5; CDR3: CASDRVHQETQYF
V: TRBV3-1; J: TRBJ2-5; CDR3: CASSQGRAQYF
V: TRBV11-3; J: TRBJ2-1; CDR3: CASSYGRNEQFF
V: TRBV11-2; J: TRBJ2-2; CDR3: CASSLGGWGHRNTGELFF
V: TRBV24-1; J: TRBJ1-1; CDR3: CATMGAGANTEAFF
V: TRBV6-5; J: TRBJ2-7; CDR3: CASSYGDRGYEQYF
V: TRBV7-8; J: TRBJ2-5; CDR3: CASSLDYKETQYF
V: TRBV11-2; J: TRBJ1-6; CDR3: CASSLWGHGQGSPLHF
V: TRBV3-1; J: TRBJ2-1; CDR3: CASSQDNGREQFF
V: TRBV5-1; J: TRBJ2-3; CDR3: CASSLGQLTDTQYF
V: TRBV7-9; J: TRBJ2-7; CDR3: CASSYWDRPYEQYF
V: TRBV5-1; J: TRBJ2-2; CDR3: CASSLRDRTGELFF
V: TRBV28; J: TRBJ1-2; CDR3: CASSQTEFYGYTF
V: TRBV5-1; J: TRBJ2-2; CDR3: CASSFPSGSNTGELFF
V: TRBV5-1; J: TRBJ1-3; CDR3: CAPRGGQGNTIYF
V: TRBV12-3/TRBV12-4; J: TRBJ2-2; CDR3: CASSQNTHTGELFF
V: TRBV24-1; J: TRBJ2-1; CDR3: CATRASGRGNEQFF
V: TRBV20-1; J: TRBJ1-3; CDR3: CSARLAGEGSGNTIYF
V: TRBV7-3; J: TRBJ2-1; CDR3: CASSLVGGAGWNEQFF
V: TRBV12-3/TRBV12-4; J: TRBJ2-1; CDR3: CASSLWVDNEQFF
V: TRBV29-1; J: TRBJ2-1; CDR3: CSVEGQGEGYNEQFF
V: TRBV9; J: TRBJ2-7; CDR3: CASSVAPGQTYEQYF
V: TRBV12-3/TRBV12-4; J: TRBJ2-5; CDR3: CASSTSGVGKTQYF
V: TRBV5-1; J: TRBJ2-7; CDR3: CASRFRDTLTYEQYF